A selection of T cell receptor beta chains follows, all from one sample in a study of blood T cell repertoires in COVID-19. The repertoire was sequenced with immunoSEQ multiplex PCR; TCRdb's copy has only in-frame clones and lacks some. The table records around 160,000 clones, 70% to 90% of them present only once. Material: peripheral blood. The receptors shown here come from a man aged 55 to 69 with active or convalescent COVID-19. The CDR3 runs from the conserved cysteine through the conserved F or W. A D gene is named only where the DNA matches it firmly. Clone size is given for some rows only: seen once, a few or many times, or a class if the clone is expanded.

d_gene	abundance	v_gene	j_gene	CDR3nt	CDR3aa
TRBD2	NA	TRBV18	TRBJ2-1	TGTGCCAGCTCACCAGGTAGCGGGAGTTACAATGAGCAGTTCTTC	CASSPGSGSYNEQFF
TRBD1	NA	TRBV5-4	TRBJ2-5	TGTGCCAGCAGCAAAAACAGGGGCGAGACCCAGTACTTC	CASSKNRGETQYF
TRBD1	few	TRBV29-1	TRBJ2-7	TGCAGCGTTCCGGGACAGGGGTCCTACGAGCAGTACTTC	CSVPGQGSYEQYF
TRBD1	NA	TRBV4-3	TRBJ1-1	TGCGCCAGCAGCCAAGGGACAGGTGTTATGAACACTGAAGCTTTCTTT	CASSQGTGVMNTEAFF
TRBD2	NA	TRBV19	TRBJ2-6	TGTGCCAGTAGGGCGGGGGTCTCTGGGGCCAACGTCCTGACTTTC	CASRAGVSGANVLTF
NA	NA	TRBV3-1/TRBV3-2	TRBJ2-7	TGTGCCAGCAGCCAAGTGTCAGGCGAGCAGTACTTC	CASSQVSGEQYF
NA	NA	TRBV6-5	TRBJ2-7	TGTGCCAGCAGTTACTCAGGGGTGGATTACTACGAGCAGTACTTC	CASSYSGVDYYEQYF
NA	NA	TRBV7-3	TRBJ1-4	TGTGCCAGCAGCTTAACCCGGGGAGAAAAACTGTTTTTT	CASSLTRGEKLFF
NA	NA	TRBV19	TRBJ2-7	TGTGCCAGTAGTGCGGGCAGATCCTACGAGCAGTACTTC	CASSAGRSYEQYF
TRBD2	NA	TRBV4-2	TRBJ2-1	TGTGCCAGCAGCCAAGATCTCGGGACTAGTCCCAATGAGCAGTTCTTC	CASSQDLGTSPNEQFF
NA	NA	TRBV4-3	TRBJ2-2	TGCGCCAGCAGCCAATTACTGCTCACCGGGGAGCTGTTTTTT	CASSQLLLTGELFF
TRBD1	NA	TRBV25-1	TRBJ1-4	TGTGCCAGCAGTTGGACAGGGACCGCAACTAATGAAAAACTGTTTTTT	CASSWTGTATNEKLFF
TRBD2	NA	TRBV7-7	TRBJ2-5	TGTGCCAGCAGCCCTAGCGGGAAACAAGAGACCCAGTACTTC	CASSPSGKQETQYF
NA	NA	TRBV27	TRBJ2-1	TGTGCCAGCGTAAGACAGGGAGGCAATGAGCAGTTCTTC	CASVRQGGNEQFF
TRBD1	NA	TRBV19	TRBJ2-7	TGTGCCAGTAGTGGACAGGGCCCTCCCTACGAGCAGTACTTC	CASSGQGPPYEQYF
TRBD2	NA	TRBV3-1/TRBV3-2	TRBJ2-7	TGTGCCAGCAGCCAAGTCCATAGCGGGAGAGGGGGGGAGCAGTACTTC	CASSQVHSGRGGEQYF
NA	NA	TRBV15	TRBJ1-1	TGTGCCACCAGCAGAGAACACGAGAACACTGAAGCTTTCTTT	CATSREHENTEAFF
NA	NA	TRBV3-1/TRBV3-2	TRBJ1-1	TGTGCCAGCAGCCAAGTACAGAACACTGAAGCTTTCTTT	CASSQVQNTEAFF
TRBD2	NA	TRBV27	TRBJ2-1	TGTGCCAGCAGTTGGGACGCTACTAGCGGGAGTCTTGGCAATGAGCAGTTCTTC	CASSWDATSGSLGNEQFF
TRBD1	NA	TRBV5-4	TRBJ1-2	TGTGCCAGCAGCGGAGGACAGGGCTTAGAGAGGGATGGCTACACCTTC	CASSGGQGLERDGYTF
NA	few	TRBV6-2/TRBV6-3	TRBJ2-7	TGTGCCAGCAGTTACTCGAGGGGGATCTCCTACGAGCAGTACTTC	CASSYSRGISYEQYF
NA	NA	TRBV7-2	TRBJ2-7	TGTGCCAGCAGCTTAGGGACAGCAAATCCCTCCTACGAGCAGTACTTC	CASSLGTANPSYEQYF
NA	NA	TRBV5-1	TRBJ2-4	TGCGCCAGCAGCCGTAACGGAGGGGATCTAGCCAAAAACATTCAGTACTTC	CASSRNGGDLAKNIQYF
NA	NA	TRBV7-2	TRBJ2-2	TGTGCCAGCAGCTTAGACAGGACGAACACCGGGGAGCTGTTTTTT	CASSLDRTNTGELFF
TRBD2	NA	TRBV4-2	TRBJ2-1	TGTGCCAGCAGCCAAGGTAGACTAGCGAACTACAATGAGCAGTTCTTC	CASSQGRLANYNEQFF
TRBD2	NA	TRBV7-9	TRBJ2-2	TGTGCCAGCAGCCCACGACTAGCGAGAGCCGCCGGGGAGCTGTTTTTT	CASSPRLARAAGELFF
NA	once	TRBV19	TRBJ2-5	TGTGCCAGTAGTATAGCGGCCGGGGTCGAAGAGACCCAGTACTTC	CASSIAAGVEETQYF
TRBD1	NA	TRBV5-1	TRBJ1-2	TGCGCCAGCAGCCCCCGGGACAGAGGGTATGGCTACACCTTC	CASSPRDRGYGYTF
NA	NA	TRBV24-1	TRBJ2-5	TGTGCCACCAGTGATCCATCTAGGGGGGGGGCAGAGACCCAGTACTTC	CATSDPSRGGAETQYF
TRBD1	NA	TRBV5-6	TRBJ2-3	TGTGCCAGCAGCGCAACGACAGGGGGCGGGACAGATACGCAGTATTTT	CASSATTGGGTDTQYF
TRBD2	NA	TRBV6-2/TRBV6-3	TRBJ2-1	TGTGCCAGCAGTTACTTAGCGGGAGGGCCGGAGAATGAGCAGTTCTTC	CASSYLAGGPENEQFF
TRBD1	NA	TRBV5-1	TRBJ1-5	TGCGCCAGCAGCTTGAAGGGACAGGGGGAGTGCCAGCCCCAGCATTTT	CASSLKGQGECQPQHF
NA	once	TRBV6-2/TRBV6-3	TRBJ2-1	TGTGCCAGCAGTTACTCGAGGTATGAGCGTGATGAGCAGTTCTTC	CASSYSRYERDEQFF
NA	few	TRBV5-1	TRBJ1-4	TGCGCCAGCAGCTTGAGGGGAGGAGTTACAACTAATGAAAAACTGTTTTTT	CASSLRGGVTTNEKLFF
NA	NA	TRBV18	TRBJ1-4	TGTGCCAGCTCTCGTGCGGGGCCGGTAACTAATGAAAAACTGTTTTTT	CASSRAGPVTNEKLFF
TRBD1	NA	TRBV19	TRBJ1-2	TGTGCCAGTAGTACGACAGGGATGGGTCATGGCTACACCTTC	CASSTTGMGHGYTF
NA	NA	TRBV7-2	TRBJ2-3	TGTGCCAGCAGCGACCCCATCGAGCGCCAGTCCCCGCGCACAGATACGCAGTATTTT	CASSDPIERQSPRTDTQYF
TRBD2	NA	TRBV9	TRBJ2-1	TGTGCCAGCAGCGTCTTCCCCGGGACTAGCAATGAGCAGTTCTTC	CASSVFPGTSNEQFF
TRBD1	NA	TRBV28	TRBJ2-5	TGTGCCAGCAGTTCGTTCGGGACAGGGACACAAGAGACCCAGTACTTC	CASSSFGTGTQETQYF
NA	NA	TRBV19	TRBJ2-5	TGTGCCACGAACTCGGGAGCCTTAAGGGGAGAGACCCAGTACTTC	CATNSGALRGETQYF
NA	NA	TRBV27	TRBJ1-1	TGTGCCAGCAGTTTGCTGGACAGTAACACTGAAGCTTTCTTT	CASSLLDSNTEAFF
NA	NA	TRBV12-3/TRBV12-4	TRBJ1-5	TGTGCCAGCAGCTCCCGGGACATTCAGCCCCAGCATTTT	CASSSRDIQPQHF
NA	NA	TRBV7-2	TRBJ1-4	TGTGCCAGCAGCTGGGCCTTTAATGAAAAACTGTTTTTT	CASSWAFNEKLFF
TRBD2	NA	TRBV5-5	TRBJ2-1	TGTGCCAGCAGCTTGGAGGCTAGCGGACTTCTCTACAATGAGCAGTTCTTC	CASSLEASGLLYNEQFF
TRBD1	NA	TRBV5-1	TRBJ2-3	TGCGCCAGCAGCTTGTTAGTATCGAGGGGGCGGGATACGCAGTATTTT	CASSLLVSRGRDTQYF
TRBD2	NA	TRBV5-4	TRBJ2-2	TGTGCCAGCAGCTCGGGACTAGCGGGAGCTCGCGGGGAGCTGTTTTTT	CASSSGLAGARGELFF
NA	NA	TRBV10-3	TRBJ1-2	TGTGCCATCAGTGAGTCAACAGCCGGCTACACCTTC	CAISESTAGYTF
NA	few	TRBV12-3/TRBV12-4	TRBJ2-7	TGTGCCAGCAGTTTGGGGGGGCCCTACGAGCAGTACTTC	CASSLGGPYEQYF
NA	NA	TRBV7-9	TRBJ2-3	TGTGCCAGCAGCCATGAGTCAGGGGCCCATACGCAGTATTTT	CASSHESGAHTQYF
TRBD1	NA	TRBV27	TRBJ2-7	TGTGCCAGCAGCCGACGGACAGGGGGGCTAAACGAGCAGTACTTC	CASSRRTGGLNEQYF
TRBD1	NA	TRBV18	TRBJ2-7	TGTGCCAGCTCCTGGGCCGGGACAGGGAACCACGAGCAGTACTTC	CASSWAGTGNHEQYF
NA	NA	TRBV7-2	TRBJ2-7	TGTGCCAGCAGCTTACAGGGTGGCTACTACGAGCAGTACTTC	CASSLQGGYYEQYF
NA	NA	TRBV4-3	TRBJ1-4	TGCGCCAGCAGCCAAGATCTTCGGGGTGTAAGGCCATATGAAAAACTGTTTTTT	CASSQDLRGVRPYEKLFF